Only a few counts were recorded for the clone carrying this T cell receptor (beta chain). What it binds is unknown. CDR3 size: 15 residues. CDR1 MGHRA and CDR2 YSYEKL come from the germline V gene. The V end lost 1 base, the J end lost 5 bases, and 15 bases lay between the germline ends. Next came a second PCR, run for 7 to 11 cycles, which used a sample-barcoded 5' primer along with a J-beta primer mix. TCRdb fed the 5' RACE reads into MiXCR, producing one record per CDR3 protein. The sample shows 1.5 million or so distinct CDR3 sequences, 42% of them seen only once. The data were taken from a study of blood T cells in healthy people across ages. Study-level results: Higher diversity, along with more naive CD4+ cells, distinguished long-lived donors from aged donors.

This receptor was taken from a woman in her late teens or twenties in good health. The chain has TRBV4-1 and TRBJ2-7; the D gene is possibly TRBD1 (6 bases). Source material: blood. The chain's CDR3 is CASSQGTTGSDEQYF. The CDR3 bases are TGCGCCAGCAGCCAAGGAACCACAGGGTCCGACGAGCAGTACTTC.